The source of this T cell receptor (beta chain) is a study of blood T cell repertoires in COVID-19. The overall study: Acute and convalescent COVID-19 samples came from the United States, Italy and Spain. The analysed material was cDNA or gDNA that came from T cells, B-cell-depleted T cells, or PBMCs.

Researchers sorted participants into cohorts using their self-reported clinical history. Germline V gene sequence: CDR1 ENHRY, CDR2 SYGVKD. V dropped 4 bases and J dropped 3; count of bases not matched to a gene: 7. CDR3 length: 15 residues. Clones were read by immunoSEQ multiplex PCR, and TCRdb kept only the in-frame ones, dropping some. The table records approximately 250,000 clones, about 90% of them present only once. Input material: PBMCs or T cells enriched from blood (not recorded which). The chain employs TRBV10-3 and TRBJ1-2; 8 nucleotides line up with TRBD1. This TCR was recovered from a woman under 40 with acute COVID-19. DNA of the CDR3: TGTGCCATCAGTGTCACGGGGACAGGCGACTATGGCTACACCTTC. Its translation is CAISVTGTGDYGYTF.